The sequence of this TCR beta chain was determined in a study of blood T cell repertoires in COVID-19. Study context: Specimens from acute and convalescent COVID-19 originated in the United States, Italy and Spain.

TCRdb's copy holds only in-frame clones and misses some; the assay was immunoSEQ multiplex PCR. The sample lists approximately 160,000 clones; 65% to 80% were seen once. The CDR3 totals 14 residues. The V gene end was trimmed by 0 bases and the J gene end by 9 bases; junction bases not matched to a gene: 8. The V gene's germline CDR1 is GTSNPN and CDR2 SVGIG (reference sequence). The TCR originated in a man aged 60-69 years with acute or convalescent COVID-19. The rearrangement uses TRBV30 and TRBJ2-1; 7 bases line up with TRBD2. Sample: peripheral blood. The CDR3 reads CAWSVGAGPSEQFF. CDR3 DNA: TGTGCCTGGAGTGTTGGAGCGGGGCCCTCTGAGCAGTTCTTC.